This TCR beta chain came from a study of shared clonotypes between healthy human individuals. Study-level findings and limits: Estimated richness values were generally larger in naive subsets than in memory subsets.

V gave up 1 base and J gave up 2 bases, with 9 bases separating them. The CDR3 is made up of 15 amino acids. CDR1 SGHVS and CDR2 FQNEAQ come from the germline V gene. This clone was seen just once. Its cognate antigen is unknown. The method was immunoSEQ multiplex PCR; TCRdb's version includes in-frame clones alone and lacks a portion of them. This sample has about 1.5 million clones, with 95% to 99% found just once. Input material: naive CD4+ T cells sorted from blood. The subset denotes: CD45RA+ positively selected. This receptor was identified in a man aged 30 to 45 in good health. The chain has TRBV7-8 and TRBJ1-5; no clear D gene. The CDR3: CASSLGAGGNQPQHF. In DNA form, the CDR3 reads TGTGCCAGCAGCTTAGGAGCCGGGGGCAATCAGCCCCAGCATTTT.